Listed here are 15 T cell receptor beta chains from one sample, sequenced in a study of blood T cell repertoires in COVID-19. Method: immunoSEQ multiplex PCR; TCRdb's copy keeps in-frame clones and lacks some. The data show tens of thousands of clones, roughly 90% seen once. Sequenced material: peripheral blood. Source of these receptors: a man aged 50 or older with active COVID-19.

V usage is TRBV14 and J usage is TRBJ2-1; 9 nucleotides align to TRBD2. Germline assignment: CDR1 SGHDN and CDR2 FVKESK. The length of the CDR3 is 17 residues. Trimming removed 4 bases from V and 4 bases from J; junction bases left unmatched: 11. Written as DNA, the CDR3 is TGTGCCAGCAGCCCCCTCCACTCTAGCGGGGTTTACAATGAGCAGTTCTTC. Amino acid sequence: CASSPLHSSGVYNEQFF. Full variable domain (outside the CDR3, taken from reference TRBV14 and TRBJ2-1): EAGVTQFPSHSVIEKGQTVTLRCDPISGHDNLYWYRRVMGKEIKFLLHFVKESKQDESGMPNNRFLAERTGGTYSTLKVQPAELEDSGVYFCASSPLHSSGVYNEQFFGPGTRLTVL.

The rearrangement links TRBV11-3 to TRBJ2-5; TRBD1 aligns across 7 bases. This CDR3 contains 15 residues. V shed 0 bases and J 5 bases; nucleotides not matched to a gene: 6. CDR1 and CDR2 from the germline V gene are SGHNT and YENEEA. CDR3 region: CASSLEAQGYETQYF. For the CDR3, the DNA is TGTGCCAGCAGCTTAGAGGCACAGGGGTATGAGACCCAGTACTTC.

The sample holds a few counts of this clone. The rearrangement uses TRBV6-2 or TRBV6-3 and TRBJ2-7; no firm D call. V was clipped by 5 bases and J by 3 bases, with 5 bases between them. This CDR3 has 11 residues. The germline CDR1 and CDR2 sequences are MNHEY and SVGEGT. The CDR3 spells CASSNGYEQYF. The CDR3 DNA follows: TGTGCCAGCAGTAACGGCTACGAGCAGTACTTC.

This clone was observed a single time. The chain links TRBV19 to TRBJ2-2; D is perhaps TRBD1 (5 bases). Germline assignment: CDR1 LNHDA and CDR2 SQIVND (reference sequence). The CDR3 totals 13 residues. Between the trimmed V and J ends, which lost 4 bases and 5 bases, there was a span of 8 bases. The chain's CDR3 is CASSTQVTGELFF. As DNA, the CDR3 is TGTGCCAGTAGTACACAGGTAACCGGGGAGCTGTTTTTT.

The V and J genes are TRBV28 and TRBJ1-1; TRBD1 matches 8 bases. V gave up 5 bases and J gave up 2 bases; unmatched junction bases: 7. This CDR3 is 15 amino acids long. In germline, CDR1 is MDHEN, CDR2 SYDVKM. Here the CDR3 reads CASSLTGGENTEAFF. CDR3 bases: TGTGCCAGCAGTCTCACAGGGGGGGAAAACACTGAAGCTTTCTTT.

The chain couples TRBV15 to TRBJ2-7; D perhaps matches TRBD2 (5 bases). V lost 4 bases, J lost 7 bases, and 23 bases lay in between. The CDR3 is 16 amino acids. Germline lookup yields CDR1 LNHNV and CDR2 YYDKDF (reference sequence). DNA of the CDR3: TGTGCCACCAGCACCCGACGGGGAGTATTACTCCGGGAGCAGTACTTC. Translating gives CATSTRRGVLLREQYF.

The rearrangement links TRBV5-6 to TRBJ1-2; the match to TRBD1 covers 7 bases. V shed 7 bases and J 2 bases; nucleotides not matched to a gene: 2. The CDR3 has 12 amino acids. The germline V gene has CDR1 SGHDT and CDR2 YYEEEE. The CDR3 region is CASSQGNYGYTF. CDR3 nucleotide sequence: TGTGCCAGCTCACAGGGGAACTATGGCTACACCTTC.

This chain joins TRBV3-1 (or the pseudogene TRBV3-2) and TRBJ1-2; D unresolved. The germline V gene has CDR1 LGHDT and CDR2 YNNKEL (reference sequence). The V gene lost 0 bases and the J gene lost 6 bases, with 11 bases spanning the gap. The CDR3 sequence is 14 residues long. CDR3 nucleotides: TGTGCCAGCAGCCAAGATGCGGGGTACAATGGCTACACCTTC. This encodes CASSQDAGYNGYTF.

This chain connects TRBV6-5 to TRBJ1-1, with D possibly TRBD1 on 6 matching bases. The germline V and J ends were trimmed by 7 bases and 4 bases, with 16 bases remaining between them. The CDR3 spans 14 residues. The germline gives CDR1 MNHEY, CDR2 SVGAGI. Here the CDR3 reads CASTSEAGATEAFF. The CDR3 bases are TGTGCCAGCACCTCCGAAGCAGGGGCCACTGAAGCTTTCTTT.

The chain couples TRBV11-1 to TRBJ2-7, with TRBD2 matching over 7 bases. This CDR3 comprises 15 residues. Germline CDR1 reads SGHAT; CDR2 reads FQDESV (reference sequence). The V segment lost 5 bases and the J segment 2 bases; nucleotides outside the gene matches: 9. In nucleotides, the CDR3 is TGTGCCAGCAGCCTGGGAGGGACTTGGGCCTACGAGCAGTACTTC. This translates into CASSLGGTWAYEQYF.

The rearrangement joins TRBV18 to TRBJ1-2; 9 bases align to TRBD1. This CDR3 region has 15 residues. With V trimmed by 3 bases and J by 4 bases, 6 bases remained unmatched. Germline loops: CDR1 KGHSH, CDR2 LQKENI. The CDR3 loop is CASSPSGTGLYGYTF. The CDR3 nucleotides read TGTGCCAGCTCACCCTCCGGGACAGGGCTCTATGGCTACACCTTC.

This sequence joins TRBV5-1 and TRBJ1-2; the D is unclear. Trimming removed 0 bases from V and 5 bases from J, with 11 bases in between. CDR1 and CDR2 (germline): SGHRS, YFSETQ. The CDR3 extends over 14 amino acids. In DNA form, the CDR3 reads TGCGCCAGCAGCTTGGCCGGGATACCTTATGGCTACACCTTC. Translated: CASSLAGIPYGYTF. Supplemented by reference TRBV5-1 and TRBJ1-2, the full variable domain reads KAGVTQTPRYLIKTRGQQVTLSCSPISGHRSVSWYQQTPGQGLQFLFEYFSETQRNKGNFPGRFSGRQFSNSRSEMNVSTLELGDSALYLCASSLAGIPYGYTFGSGTRLTVV.

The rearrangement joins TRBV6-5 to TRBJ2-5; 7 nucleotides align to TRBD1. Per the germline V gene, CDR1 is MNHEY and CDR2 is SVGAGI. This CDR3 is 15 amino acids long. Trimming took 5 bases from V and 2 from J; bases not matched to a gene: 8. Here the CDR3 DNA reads TGTGCCAGCAGTCAACCGGGACAGTCTCAAGAGACCCAGTACTTC. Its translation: CASSQPGQSQETQYF.

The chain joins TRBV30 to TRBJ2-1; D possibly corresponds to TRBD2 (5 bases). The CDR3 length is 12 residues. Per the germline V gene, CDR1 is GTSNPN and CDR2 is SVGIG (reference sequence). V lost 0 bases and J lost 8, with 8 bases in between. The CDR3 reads CAWSVRGDEQFF. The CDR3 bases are TGTGCCTGGAGTGTACGGGGAGATGAGCAGTTCTTC. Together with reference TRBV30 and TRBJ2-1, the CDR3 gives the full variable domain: SQTIHQWPATLVQPVGSPLSLECTVEGTSNPNLYWYRQAAGRGLQLLFYSVGIGQISSEVPQNLSASRPQDRQFILSSKKLLLSDSGFYLCAWSVRGDEQFFGPGTRLTVL.

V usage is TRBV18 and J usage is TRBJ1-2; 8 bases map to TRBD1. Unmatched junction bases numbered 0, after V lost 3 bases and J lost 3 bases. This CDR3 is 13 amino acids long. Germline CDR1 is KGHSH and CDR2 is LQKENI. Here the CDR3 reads CASSPGQDYGYTF. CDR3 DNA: TGTGCCAGCTCACCGGGACAGGACTATGGCTACACCTTC. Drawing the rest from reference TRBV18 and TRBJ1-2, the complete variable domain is NAGVMQNPRHLVRRRGQEARLRCSPMKGHSHVYWYRQLPEEGLKFMVYLQKENIIDESGMPKERFSAEFPKEGPSILRIQQVVRGDSAAYFCASSPGQDYGYTFGSGTRLTVV.